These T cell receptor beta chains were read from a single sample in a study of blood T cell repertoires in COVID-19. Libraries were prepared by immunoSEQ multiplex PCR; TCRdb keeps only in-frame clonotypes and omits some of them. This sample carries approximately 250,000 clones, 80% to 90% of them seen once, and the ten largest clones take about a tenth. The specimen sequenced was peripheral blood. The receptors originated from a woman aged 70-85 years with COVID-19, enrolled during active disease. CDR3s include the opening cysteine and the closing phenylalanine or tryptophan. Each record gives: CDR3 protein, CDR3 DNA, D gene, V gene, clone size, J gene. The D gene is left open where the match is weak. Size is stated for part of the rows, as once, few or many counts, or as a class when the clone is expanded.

CDR3: CASSPGLVSHEQYF
DNA: TGTGCCAGCAGCCCGGGACTAGTTAGTCACGAGCAGTACTTC
D: TRBD2
V: TRBV5-4
size: -
J: TRBJ2-7

CDR3: CASSLFWRGHYEQYF
DNA: TGTGCCAGCAGCTTGTTCTGGCGGGGGCACTACGAGCAGTACTTC
D: -
V: TRBV5-5
size: few
J: TRBJ2-7

CDR3: CASSGARSSYNEQFF
DNA: TGTGCCAGCAGCGGAGCGCGAAGCTCCTACAATGAGCAGTTCTTC
D: -
V: TRBV5-4
size: few
J: TRBJ2-1

CDR3: CASSFRQNTEAFF
DNA: TGTGCCAGCAGTTTTCGACAGAACACTGAAGCTTTCTTT
D: -
V: TRBV6-1
size: once
J: TRBJ1-1

CDR3: CASSFNYYGYTF
DNA: TGTGCCAGCAGCTTTAACTACTATGGCTACACCTTC
D: -
V: TRBV5-4
size: -
J: TRBJ1-2

CDR3: CASSLAVKAGYGYTF
DNA: TGCGCCAGCAGCTTGGCTGTTAAAGCCGGTTATGGCTACACCTTC
D: -
V: TRBV5-1
size: -
J: TRBJ1-2

CDR3: CASSGSGTYEQYF
DNA: TGTGCCAGCAGTGGATCGGGAACCTACGAGCAGTACTTC
D: -
V: TRBV2
size: -
J: TRBJ2-7

CDR3: CASSLSPHDNEQFF
DNA: TGTGCCAGCAGTTTATCCCCCCATGACAATGAGCAGTTCTTC
D: -
V: TRBV28
size: -
J: TRBJ2-1

CDR3: CASSLASTGSGNTIYF
DNA: TGTGCCAGCAGCTTAGCCTCCACGGGATCTGGAAACACCATATATTTT
D: -
V: TRBV7-9
size: few
J: TRBJ1-3

CDR3: CASSPGQGVSHEQYF
DNA: TGTGCCAGCAGCCCGGGGCAGGGGGTATCCCACGAGCAGTACTTC
D: TRBD1
V: TRBV7-2
size: -
J: TRBJ2-7

CDR3: CASSSGAGWGLQETQYF
DNA: TGTGCCAGCAGCTCGGGAGCGGGGTGGGGCTTACAAGAGACCCAGTACTTC
D: TRBD2
V: TRBV7-8
size: few
J: TRBJ2-5

CDR3: CASSLGQGKGRTNEKLFF
DNA: TGTGCCAGCAGTTTGGGGCAGGGGAAGGGTAGGACTAATGAAAAACTGTTTTTT
D: -
V: TRBV28
size: -
J: TRBJ1-4

CDR3: CASRKAGDSYEQYF
DNA: TGTGCCAGCAGGAAAGCGGGAGACAGCTACGAGCAGTACTTC
D: TRBD2
V: TRBV28
size: -
J: TRBJ2-7

CDR3: CAISEARLAGAISYEQYF
DNA: TGTGCCATCAGTGAGGCGAGGCTAGCGGGAGCTATATCCTACGAGCAGTACTTC
D: TRBD2
V: TRBV10-3
size: -
J: TRBJ2-7

CDR3: CASSQEFGLAGGLNTGELFF
DNA: TGTGCCAGCAGCCAAGAATTTGGGCTAGCGGGAGGATTGAACACCGGGGAGCTGTTTTTT
D: TRBD2
V: TRBV3-1/TRBV3-2
size: -
J: TRBJ2-2

CDR3: CASRPLTRDYTEAFF
DNA: TGTGCCAGCAGACCACTCACACGGGACTACACTGAAGCTTTCTTT
D: -
V: TRBV28
size: once
J: TRBJ1-1

CDR3: CASSYSMANKNTIYF
DNA: TGTGCCAGCAGTTACTCGATGGCAAATAAAAACACCATATATTTT
D: -
V: TRBV6-5
size: -
J: TRBJ1-3

CDR3: CASSQDEAGVEKLFF
DNA: TGTGCCAGCAGCCAAGATGAGGCAGGGGTTGAAAAACTGTTTTTT
D: -
V: TRBV3-1/TRBV3-2
size: -
J: TRBJ1-4

CDR3: CSVEGQGVNSYNEQFF
DNA: TGCAGCGTTGAAGGACAGGGGGTGAACTCCTACAATGAGCAGTTCTTC
D: TRBD1
V: TRBV29-1
size: -
J: TRBJ2-1

CDR3: CASSDNRIEQYF
DNA: TGTGCCAGCAGTGACAACAGGATCGAGCAGTACTTC
D: -
V: TRBV2
size: -
J: TRBJ2-7

CDR3: CASSGSQDEQYF
DNA: TGTGCCAGTAGCGGGAGTCAAGACGAGCAGTACTTC
D: TRBD2
V: TRBV6-6
size: -
J: TRBJ2-7

CDR3: CASSLDSSYNSPLHF
DNA: TGCGCCAGCAGCTTGGACAGCTCCTATAATTCACCCCTCCACTTT
D: -
V: TRBV5-1
size: -
J: TRBJ1-6

CDR3: CASSLVDRANYGYTF
DNA: TGTGCCAGCAGCTTGGTCGACAGAGCTAACTATGGCTACACCTTC
D: -
V: TRBV5-5
size: once
J: TRBJ1-2

CDR3: CAEGTASNTGELFF
DNA: TGTGCAGAAGGGACAGCCTCGAACACCGGGGAGCTGTTTTTT
D: TRBD1
V: TRBV2
size: -
J: TRBJ2-2

CDR3: CASSDTYEQYF
DNA: TGCGCCAGCAGCGACACCTACGAGCAGTACTTC
D: -
V: TRBV5-1
size: -
J: TRBJ2-7

CDR3: CASRRATEQFF
DNA: TGTGCCAGCCGCAGGGCGACCGAGCAGTTCTTC
D: -
V: TRBV2
size: -
J: TRBJ2-1

CDR3: CASSMQGEGNQPQHF
DNA: TGTGCCAGTAGTATGCAAGGGGAGGGCAATCAGCCCCAGCATTTT
D: -
V: TRBV19
size: -
J: TRBJ1-5